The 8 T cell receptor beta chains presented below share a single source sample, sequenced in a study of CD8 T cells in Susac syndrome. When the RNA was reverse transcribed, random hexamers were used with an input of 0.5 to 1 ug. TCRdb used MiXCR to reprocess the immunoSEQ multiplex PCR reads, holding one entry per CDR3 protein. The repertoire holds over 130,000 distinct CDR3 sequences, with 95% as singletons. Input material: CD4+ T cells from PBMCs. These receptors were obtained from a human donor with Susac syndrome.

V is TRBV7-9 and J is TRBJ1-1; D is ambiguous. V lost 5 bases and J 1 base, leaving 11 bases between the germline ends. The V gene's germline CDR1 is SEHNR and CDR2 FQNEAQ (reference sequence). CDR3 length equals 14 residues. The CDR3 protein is CASSPGQRNTEAFF. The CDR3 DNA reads TGTGCCAGCAGCCCGGGCCAACGGAACACTGAAGCTTTCTTT.

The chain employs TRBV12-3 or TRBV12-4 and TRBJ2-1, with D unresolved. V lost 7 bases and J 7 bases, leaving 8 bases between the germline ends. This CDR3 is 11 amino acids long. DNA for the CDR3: TGTGCCAGCACTGAAAGGAATGAGCAGTTCTTC. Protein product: CASTERNEQFF.

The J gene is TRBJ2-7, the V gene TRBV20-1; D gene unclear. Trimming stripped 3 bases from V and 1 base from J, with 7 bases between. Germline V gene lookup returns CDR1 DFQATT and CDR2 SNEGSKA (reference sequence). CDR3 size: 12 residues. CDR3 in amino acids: CSASAESYEQYF. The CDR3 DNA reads TGCAGTGCTAGTGCGGAGTCCTACGAGCAGTACTTC.

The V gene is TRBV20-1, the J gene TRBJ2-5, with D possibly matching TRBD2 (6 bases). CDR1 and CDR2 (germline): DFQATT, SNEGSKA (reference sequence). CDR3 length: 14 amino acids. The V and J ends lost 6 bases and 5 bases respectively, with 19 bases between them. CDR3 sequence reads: CSAPLPGGRETQYF. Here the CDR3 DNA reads TGCAGTGCCCCTCTCCCCGGGGGTCGGGAGACCCAGTACTTC.

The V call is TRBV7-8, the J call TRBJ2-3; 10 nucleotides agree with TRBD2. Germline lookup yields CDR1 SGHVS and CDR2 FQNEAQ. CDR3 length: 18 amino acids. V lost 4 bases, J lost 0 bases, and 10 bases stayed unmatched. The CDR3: CASSSGLAEDASTDTQYF. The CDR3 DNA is TGTGCCAGCAGCTCCGGACTAGCGGAGGATGCTAGCACAGATACGCAGTATTTT.

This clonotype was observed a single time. The CDR3 is CSATADRGTYGYTF. The CDR3 DNA reads as TGCAGTGCAACCGCGGACAGGGGAACGTATGGCTACACCTTC. J is TRBJ1-2 and V is TRBV20-1; 9 nucleotides line up with TRBD1. V shed 6 bases, J shed 5 bases, and the junction held 10 bases outside the gene matches. Germline CDR1 DFQATT, CDR2 SNEGSKA (reference sequence). This CDR3 region has 14 residues.

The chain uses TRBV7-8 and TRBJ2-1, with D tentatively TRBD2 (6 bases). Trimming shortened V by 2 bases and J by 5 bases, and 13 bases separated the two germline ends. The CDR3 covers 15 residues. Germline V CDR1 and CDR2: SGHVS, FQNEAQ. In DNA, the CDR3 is TGTGCCAGCAGCTTACAGGGACTCCCTAACAATGAGCAGTTCTTC. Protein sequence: CASSLQGLPNNEQFF.

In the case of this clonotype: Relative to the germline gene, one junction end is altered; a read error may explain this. CDR3 protein: CASSSGIINSLLHF. CDR3 nucleotides: TGTGCCAGCTCGTCAGGGATTATTAATTCACTCCTCCACTTT. This sequence joins TRBV18 and TRBJ1-6; maybe TRBD1 (5 bases). The CDR3 totals 14 residues. CDR1 and CDR2 (germline): KGHSH, LQKENI.